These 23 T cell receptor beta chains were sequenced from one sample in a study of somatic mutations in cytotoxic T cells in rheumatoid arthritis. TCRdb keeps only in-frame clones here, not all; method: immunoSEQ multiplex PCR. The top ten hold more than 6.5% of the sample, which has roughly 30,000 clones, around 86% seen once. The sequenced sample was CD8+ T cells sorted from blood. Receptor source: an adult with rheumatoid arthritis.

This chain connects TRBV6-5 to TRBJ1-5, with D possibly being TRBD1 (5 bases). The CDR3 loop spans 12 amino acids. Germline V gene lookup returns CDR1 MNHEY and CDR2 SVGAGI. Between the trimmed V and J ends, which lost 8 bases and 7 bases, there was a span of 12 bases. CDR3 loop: CASGWGRQPQHF. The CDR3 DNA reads TGTGCCAGCGGATGGGGACGACAGCCCCAGCATTTT.

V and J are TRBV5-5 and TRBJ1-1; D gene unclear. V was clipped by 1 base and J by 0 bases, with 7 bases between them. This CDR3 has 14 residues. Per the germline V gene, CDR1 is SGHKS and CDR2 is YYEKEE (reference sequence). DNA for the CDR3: TGTGCCAGCAGCTTGTCGGGGATGAACACTGAAGCTTTCTTT. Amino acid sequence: CASSLSGMNTEAFF.

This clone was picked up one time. CDR3 in amino acids: CASSQAALDVSYGYTF. In DNA form, the CDR3 reads TGCGCCAGCAGCCAAGCCGCCTTAGACGTTTCCTATGGCTACACCTTC. This chain connects TRBV4-3 to TRBJ1-2, with no clear D. The CDR3 sequence is 16 residues long. V lost 1 base and J lost 4, with 16 bases in between. Germline V gene data show CDR1 as LGHNA and CDR2 as YSLEER.

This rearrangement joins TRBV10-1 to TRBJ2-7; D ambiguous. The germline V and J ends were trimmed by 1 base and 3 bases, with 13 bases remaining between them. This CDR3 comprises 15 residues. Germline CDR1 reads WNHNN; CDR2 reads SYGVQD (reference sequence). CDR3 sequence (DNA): TGCGCCAGCAGTGAGTACGGACCCCACGGCTACGAGCAGTACTTC. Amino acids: CASSEYGPHGYEQYF.

The CDR3 nucleotides read TGTGCCAGCAGCGTGACAGCCAATTCTAACTATGGCTACACCTTC. Amino acid sequence: CASSVTANSNYGYTF. The rearrangement uses TRBV9 and TRBJ1-2; possible D gene TRBD1, 5 bases. The germline CDR1 and CDR2 sequences are SGDLS and YYNGEE. There are 15 residues in the CDR3. Trimming left V 2 bases short and J 0 bases short, with 11 bases between.

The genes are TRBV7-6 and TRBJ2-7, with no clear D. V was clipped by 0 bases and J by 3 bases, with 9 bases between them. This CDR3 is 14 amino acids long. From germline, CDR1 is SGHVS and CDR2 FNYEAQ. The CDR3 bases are TGTGCCAGCAGCTTAGCCGGCAGGAGCTACGAGCAGTACTTC. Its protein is CASSLAGRSYEQYF. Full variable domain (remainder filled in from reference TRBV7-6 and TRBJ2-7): GAGVSQSPRYKVTKRGQDVALRCDPISGHVSLYWYRQALGQGPEFLTYFNYEAQQDKSGLPNDRFSAERPEGSISTLTIQRTEQRDSAMYRCASSLAGRSYEQYFGPGTRLTVT.

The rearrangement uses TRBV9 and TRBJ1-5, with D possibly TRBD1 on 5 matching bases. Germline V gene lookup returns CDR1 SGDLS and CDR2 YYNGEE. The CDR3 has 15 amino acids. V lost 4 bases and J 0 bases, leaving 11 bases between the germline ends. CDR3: CASSTQGNSNQPQHF. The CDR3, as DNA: TGTGCCAGCAGCACTCAGGGAAATAGCAATCAGCCCCAGCATTTT.

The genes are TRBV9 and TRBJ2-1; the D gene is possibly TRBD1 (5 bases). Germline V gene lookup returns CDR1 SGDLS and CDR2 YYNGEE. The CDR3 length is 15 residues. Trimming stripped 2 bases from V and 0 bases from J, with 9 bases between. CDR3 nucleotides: TGTGCCAGCAGCGTTGACAGAAGCTCCTACAATGAGCAGTTCTTC. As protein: CASSVDRSSYNEQFF.

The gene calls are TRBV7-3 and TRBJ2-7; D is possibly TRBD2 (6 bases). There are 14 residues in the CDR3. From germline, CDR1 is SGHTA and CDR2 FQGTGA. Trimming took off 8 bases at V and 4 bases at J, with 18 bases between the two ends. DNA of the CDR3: TGTGCCAGCGCCTTCGGGGGACCTCCGTACGAGCAGTACTTC. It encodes CASAFGGPPYEQYF.

CDR3 DNA sequence: TGTGCCAGCAGCCCCGGTCCCAGGGACCGATACTCTGGAAACACCATATATTTT. Protein: CASSPGPRDRYSGNTIYF. The genes are TRBV14 and TRBJ1-3; D is perhaps TRBD1 (5 bases). V lost 4 bases, J lost 0 bases, and 19 bases lay in between. CDR3 size: 18 residues. CDR1 is SGHDN and CDR2 is FVKESK in the germline V gene.

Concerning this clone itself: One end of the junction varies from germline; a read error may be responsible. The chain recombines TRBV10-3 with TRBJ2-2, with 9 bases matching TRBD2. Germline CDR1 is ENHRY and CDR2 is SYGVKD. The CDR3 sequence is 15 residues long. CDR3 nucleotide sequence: TGTGCCAGCAGTGACTCGGCGGGGGGGACCGGGGAGCTGTTTTTT. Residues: CASSDSAGGTGELFF.

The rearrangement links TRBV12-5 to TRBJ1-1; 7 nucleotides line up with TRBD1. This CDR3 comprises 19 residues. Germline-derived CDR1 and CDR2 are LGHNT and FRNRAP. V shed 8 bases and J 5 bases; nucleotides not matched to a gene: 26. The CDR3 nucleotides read TGTGCTAGTTCGATGACAGGGCCCCCAGCCGAGCGCGGCGCGACTGAAGCTTTCTTT. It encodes CASSMTGPPAERGATEAFF.

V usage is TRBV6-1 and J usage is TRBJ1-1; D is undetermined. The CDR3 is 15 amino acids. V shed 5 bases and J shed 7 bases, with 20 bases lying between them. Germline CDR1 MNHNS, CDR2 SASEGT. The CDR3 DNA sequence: TGTGCCAGCAGTCCCCGGGAGGATCCCTTTAATGAAGCTTTCTTT. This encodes CASSPREDPFNEAFF.

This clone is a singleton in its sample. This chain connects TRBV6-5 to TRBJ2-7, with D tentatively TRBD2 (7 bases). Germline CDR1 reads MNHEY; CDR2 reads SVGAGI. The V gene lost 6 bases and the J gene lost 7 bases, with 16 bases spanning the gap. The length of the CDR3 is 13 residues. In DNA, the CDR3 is TGTGCCAGCAGCCTGGGGGGGGCTGGAGAGCAGTACTTC. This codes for CASSLGGAGEQYF.

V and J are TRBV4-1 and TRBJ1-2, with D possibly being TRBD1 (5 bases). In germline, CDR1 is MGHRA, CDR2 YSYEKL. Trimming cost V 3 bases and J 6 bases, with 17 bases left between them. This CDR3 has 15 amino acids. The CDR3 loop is CASSHPGQGGDGYTF. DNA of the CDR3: TGCGCCAGCAGCCACCCCGGGCAGGGTGGGGATGGCTACACCTTC.

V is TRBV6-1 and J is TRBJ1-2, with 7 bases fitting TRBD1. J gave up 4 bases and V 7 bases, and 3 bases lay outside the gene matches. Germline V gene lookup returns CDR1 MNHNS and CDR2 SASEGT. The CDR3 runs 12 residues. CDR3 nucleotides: TGTGCCAGCACAGGGGGAGGCTATGGCTACACCTTC. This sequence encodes CASTGGGYGYTF.

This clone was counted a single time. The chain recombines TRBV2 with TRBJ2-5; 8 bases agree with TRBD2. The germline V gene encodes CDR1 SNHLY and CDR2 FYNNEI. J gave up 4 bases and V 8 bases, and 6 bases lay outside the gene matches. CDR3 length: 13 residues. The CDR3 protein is CASGERGLETQYF. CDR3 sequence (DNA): TGTGCCAGCGGCGAGCGGGGGTTAGAGACCCAGTACTTC. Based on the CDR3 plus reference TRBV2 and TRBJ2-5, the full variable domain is EPEVTQTPSHQVTQMGQEVILRCVPISNHLYFYWYRQILGQKVEFLVSFYNNEISEKSEIFDDQFSVERPDGSNFTLKIRSTKLEDSAMYFCASGERGLETQYFGPGTRLLVL.

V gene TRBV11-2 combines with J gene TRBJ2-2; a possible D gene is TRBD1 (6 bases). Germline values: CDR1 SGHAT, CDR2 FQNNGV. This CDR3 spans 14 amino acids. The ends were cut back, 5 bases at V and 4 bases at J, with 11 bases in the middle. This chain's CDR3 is CASSLTGSTGELFF. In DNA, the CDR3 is TGTGCCAGCAGCCTCACAGGGAGCACCGGGGAGCTGTTTTTT.

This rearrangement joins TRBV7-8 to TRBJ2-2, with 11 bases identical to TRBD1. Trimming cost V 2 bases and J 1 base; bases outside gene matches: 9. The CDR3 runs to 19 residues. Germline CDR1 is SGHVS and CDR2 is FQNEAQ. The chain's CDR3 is CASSLPGTGGPRNTGELFF. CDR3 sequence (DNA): TGTGCCAGCAGCTTACCCGGGACAGGGGGGCCGCGGAACACCGGGGAGCTGTTTTTT.

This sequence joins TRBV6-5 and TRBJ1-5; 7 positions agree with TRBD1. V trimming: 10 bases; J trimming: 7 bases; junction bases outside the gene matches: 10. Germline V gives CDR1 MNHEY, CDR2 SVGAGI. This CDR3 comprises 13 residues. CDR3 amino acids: CATGRGTGQPQHF. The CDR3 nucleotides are TGTGCCACCGGCAGGGGGACTGGGCAGCCCCAGCATTTT.

CDR3 region: CASSGTGGYNEQFF. CDR3 coding DNA: TGTGCCAGCAGCGGGACAGGGGGCTATAATGAGCAGTTCTTC. This rearrangement joins TRBV7-2 to TRBJ2-1; 12 positions match TRBD1. V shed 5 bases, J shed 7 bases, and the junction held 3 bases outside the gene matches. The CDR3 is 14 amino acids. The germline gives CDR1 SGHTA, CDR2 FQGNSA.

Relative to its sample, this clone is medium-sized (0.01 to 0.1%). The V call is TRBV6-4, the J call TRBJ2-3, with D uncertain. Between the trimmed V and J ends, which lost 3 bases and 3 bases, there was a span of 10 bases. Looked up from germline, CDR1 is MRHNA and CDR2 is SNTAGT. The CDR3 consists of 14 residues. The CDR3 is CASSEGQDTDTQYF. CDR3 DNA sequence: TGTGCCAGCAGTGAAGGGCAAGATACAGATACGCAGTATTTT.

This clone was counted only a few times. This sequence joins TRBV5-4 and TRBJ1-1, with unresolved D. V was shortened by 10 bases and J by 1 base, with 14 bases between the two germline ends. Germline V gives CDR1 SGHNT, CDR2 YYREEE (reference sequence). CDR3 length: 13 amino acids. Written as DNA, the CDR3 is TGTGCCGGCCTACACAGTTCGAACACTGAAGCTTTCTTT. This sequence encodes CAGLHSSNTEAFF.